This is a list of T cell receptor beta chains from one sample in a study of blood T cell repertoires in COVID-19. Data came from immunoSEQ multiplex PCR; TCRdb stores just in-frame clones and leaves some out. The table records about 140,000 clones, over 75% of them present only once. The sequencing input was PBMCs or T cells enriched from blood (not recorded which). The receptors were sampled from a woman aged 45-60 years who had recovered from COVID-19. CDR3s include the opening cysteine and the closing phenylalanine or tryptophan. The D gene is left open where the match is weak. Part of the rows lack a size; the others show once, few, many or a class for expanded clones.

NA TRBD1 TRBJ2-7 TRBV9 CASSMTGVPYEQYF TGTGCCAGCAGCATGACAGGGGTCCCCTACGAGCAGTACTTC
once NA TRBJ1-2 TRBV4-1 CASSQDPRDFANYGYTF TGCGCCAGCAGCCAAGATCCGAGGGACTTTGCTAACTATGGCTACACCTTC
NA TRBD1 TRBJ2-7 TRBV20-1 CSASKTGTGAYEQYF TGCAGTGCTAGTAAAACCGGGACAGGGGCCTACGAGCAGTACTTC
NA TRBD2 TRBJ2-5 TRBV28 CASRPGLAAGQETQYF TGTGCCAGCAGGCCGGGACTAGCGGCAGGCCAAGAGACCCAGTACTTC
NA TRBD1 TRBJ2-3 TRBV11-1 CASSLGGQGFTDTQYF TGTGCCAGCAGCTTAGGCGGACAGGGCTTCACAGATACGCAGTATTTT
NA NA TRBJ1-1 TRBV27 CASSLAENTEAFF TGTGCCAGCAGTTTGGCCGAAAACACTGAAGCTTTCTTT
NA NA TRBJ1-4 TRBV6-5 CASAETGLWEKLFF TGTGCCAGCGCCGAAACAGGGCTTTGGGAAAAACTGTTTTTT
few NA TRBJ2-7 TRBV11-2 CASSLVLATSYEQYF TGTGCCAGCAGCTTAGTCCTAGCGACGAGCTACGAGCAGTACTTC
NA TRBD2 TRBJ2-2 TRBV5-4 CASSLTSGTTGELFF TGTGCCAGCAGCTTGACTAGCGGAACAACCGGGGAGCTGTTTTTT
NA TRBD1 TRBJ1-5 TRBV10-3 CAIGGTGNQPQHF TGTGCCATCGGCGGGACAGGGAATCAGCCCCAGCATTTT
NA NA TRBJ1-3 TRBV6-1 CASSELRGQSSGNTIYF TGTGCCAGCAGTGAACTAAGGGGCCAGAGCTCTGGAAACACCATATATTTT
NA TRBD1 TRBJ1-5 TRBV27 CATRQGANQPQHF TGTGCCACCAGACAGGGGGCGAATCAGCCCCAGCATTTT
NA NA TRBJ2-1 TRBV9 CASSVGAGVGFNEQFF TGTGCCAGCAGCGTAGGGGCAGGGGTCGGTTTCAATGAGCAGTTCTTC
NA TRBD2 TRBJ2-1 TRBV3-1/TRBV3-2 CASSQGGLAGGVEQFF TGTGCCAGCAGCCAAGGGGGACTAGCGGGAGGTGTAGAGCAGTTCTTC
NA NA TRBJ1-2 TRBV27 CASSLVRDYGYTF TGTGCCAGCAGTTTAGTCAGGGACTATGGCTACACCTTC
NA TRBD1 TRBJ1-5 TRBV6-5 CASRQGPNQPQHF TGTGCCAGCAGACAGGGGCCTAATCAGCCCCAGCATTTT
NA TRBD2 TRBJ2-7 TRBV5-1 CASSSGGYLERTYEQYF TGCGCCAGCAGCTCCGGGGGGTACCTTGAGAGAACCTACGAGCAGTACTTC
NA NA TRBJ1-5 TRBV19 CASSIQDSQPQHF TGTGCCAGTAGTATCCAGGATTCACAGCCCCAGCATTTT
NA TRBD2 TRBJ2-1 TRBV13 CASSSSGSPYNEQFF TGTGCCAGCAGTTCTAGCGGGAGTCCGTACAATGAGCAGTTCTTC
once NA TRBJ1-2 TRBV2 CASSAEGVGYYGYTF TGTGCCAGCAGTGCTGAAGGGGTAGGGTACTATGGCTACACCTTC
NA TRBD1 TRBJ1-5 TRBV18 CASSPIQGASNQPQHF TGTGCCAGCTCACCCATCCAGGGGGCGAGTAATCAGCCCCAGCATTTT
NA NA TRBJ1-2 TRBV19 CASSPYAAANYGYTF TGTGCCAGTAGTCCATACGCGGCGGCTAACTATGGCTACACCTTC
many NA TRBJ1-6 TRBV30 CAWSVPLGGDNSPLHF TGTGCCTGGAGTGTACCCCTAGGAGGGGATAATTCACCCCTCCACTTT